This T cell receptor beta chain was identified during a study of T cell changes during pregnancy in multiple sclerosis (dated by TCRdb to the late 2010s). Concerning the study at large: Changes in the T cell repertoire over the course of pregnancy were examined in this study in women with multiple sclerosis.

A remark on this clone: The target of this receptor is not known. No base-level quality is on record; no much larger clone is a single base apart.

The library was prepared using the immunoSEQ multiplex PCR assay. TCRdb limited this immuneACCESS table to in-frame rearrangements with V and J called. A share of clones is missing; checked studies link under half to unresolved V genes, and the rest is unexplained. Recorded for this sample are about 31,000 clones; over 80% of them occurred a single time. About a tenth of the sample belongs to the ten largest clones. The germline V gene encodes CDR1 MGHRA and CDR2 YSYEKL. V ends up 4 bases short and J 5 bases short, with an unmatched junction base count of 10. The CDR3 holds 15 amino acids from the cysteine to the phenylalanine. Kept here is only the CDR3 DNA, which spans 45 bases and is read in frame from base 1.

Recombination linked TRBV4-1 to TRBJ2-5, with 7 bases aligning to TRBD1. Sequenced here: CD8+ T cells from peripheral blood mononuclear cells, sampled in the first trimester of pregnancy. The receptor's source is a female donor with multiple sclerosis, enrolled in a pregnancy study. The DNA sequence is as follows: TGCGCCAGCAGCCGGAACTTAGGGGGCTGGGAGACCCAGTACTTC. Translated, this gives CASSRNLGGWETQYF.